This T cell receptor beta chain stems from a study of blood T cell repertoires in COVID-19. In the study overall: The origin of the acute and convalescent COVID-19 samples was the United States, Italy and Spain. The analysed material was cDNA or gDNA that came from T cells, B-cell-depleted T cells, or PBMCs.

Clones were read by immunoSEQ multiplex PCR, and TCRdb kept only the in-frame ones, dropping some. The sample includes about 370,000 clones, approximately 92% of them seen just once. V was pared by 7 bases and J by 6 bases, with 4 bases of the junction left unmatched. The CDR3 has 13 residues. Germline lookup yields CDR1 SGHDN and CDR2 FVKESK. Participants were aged roughly 18 to 90 years from around 25 US areas. Participant-given clinical history determined each cohort assignment. Sequencing was performed on PBMCs or T cells enriched from blood (not recorded which). The sequence derives from a man in his late teens or twenties who had recovered from COVID-19. This rearrangement joins TRBV14 to TRBJ2-3, with 10 bases aligning to TRBD2. This CDR3 is CASTLAGADTQYF. In DNA, the CDR3 is TGTGCCAGCACCCTAGCGGGAGCTGATACGCAGTATTTT.